This T cell receptor (beta chain) appears in the sequencing data of a study of cytomegalovirus exposure and HLA in healthy donors. With 60 Vbeta and 13 Jbeta primers, the PCR was carried out. Libraries were prepared by immunoSEQ multiplex PCR; TCRdb keeps only in-frame clonotypes and omits some of them. The profile covers about 120,000 clones, with 50% to 65% appearing a single time and about a tenth taken by the ten largest. This CDR3 contains 14 residues. Germline assignment: CDR1 MDHEN and CDR2 SYDVKM. The trim removed 5 bases at V and 4 bases at J, leaving 3 bases unmatched. Study-wide results and limits: For TCR beta chains, V- and J-gene trimming was later linked to a missense DCLRE1C variant.

About this clone: Its antigen is unknown.

The genes are TRBV28 and TRBJ2-7; 12 bases agree with TRBD2. The receptor's source is a man aged 40-50 years in good health and CMV-seropositive. Input material: PBMCs. CDR3 residues: CASSRTSGMYEQYF. DNA of the CDR3: TGTGCCAGCAGTCGGACTAGCGGGATGTACGAGCAGTACTTC.